The present T cell receptor beta chain was sequenced within a study of T cell repertoires in cytomegalovirus infection. Study as a whole: Epitope selection comprised recently identified HLA-C-restricted CMV epitopes and well-studied HLA-B-restricted CMV epitopes. Based on public TCR beta signatures, there were indications of CMV infection and of a matching HLA type. Whole-study findings and limits: Across the ex vivo response, the dominant clonotypes were HLA-C-restricted CMV-specific TCR beta clonotypes. Pooled public TCR beta family frequency picked out CMV carriers with the relevant HLA.

TCRdb ran MiXCR on the reads and lists one entry per CDR3 protein. The repertoire has 200,000 or so distinct CDR3 sequences, around 40% of them found once; the top ten carry around 60%. Concerning this clonotype: The antigen is unknown.

With 3 bases removed from V and 9 bases from J, the gap between germline ends came to 9 bases. CDR1 and CDR2 (germline): MNHEY, SMNVEV (reference sequence). The CDR3 is 13 residues long. This TCR derives from a human donor in good health (CMV status not recorded). Some clones in this sample may be carry-over from other donors' samples. The sequencing here drew on CD8+ T cells from cultured PBMCs, taken from culture after CMV antigen stimulation. The chain couples TRBV27 to TRBJ1-6; D might be TRBD1 (6 bases). The CDR3 DNA sequence: TGTGCCAGCAGTTTCGGGGGGCTTTCACCCCTCCACTTT. It is translated as CASSFGGLSPLHF.